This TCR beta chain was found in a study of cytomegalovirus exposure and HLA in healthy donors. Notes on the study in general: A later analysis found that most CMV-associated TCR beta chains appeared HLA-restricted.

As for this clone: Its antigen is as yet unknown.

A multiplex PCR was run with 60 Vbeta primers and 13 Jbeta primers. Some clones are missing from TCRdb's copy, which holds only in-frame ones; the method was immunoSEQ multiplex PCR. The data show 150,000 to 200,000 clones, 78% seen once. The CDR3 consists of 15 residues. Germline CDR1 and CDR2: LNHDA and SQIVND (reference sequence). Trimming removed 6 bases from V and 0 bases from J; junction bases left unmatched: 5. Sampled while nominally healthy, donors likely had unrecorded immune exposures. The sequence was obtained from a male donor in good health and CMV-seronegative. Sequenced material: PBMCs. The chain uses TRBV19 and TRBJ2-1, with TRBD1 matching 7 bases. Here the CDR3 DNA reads TGTGCCAGTAGAGCACAGGGGAGCTCCTACAATGAGCAGTTCTTC. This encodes CASRAQGSSYNEQFF.